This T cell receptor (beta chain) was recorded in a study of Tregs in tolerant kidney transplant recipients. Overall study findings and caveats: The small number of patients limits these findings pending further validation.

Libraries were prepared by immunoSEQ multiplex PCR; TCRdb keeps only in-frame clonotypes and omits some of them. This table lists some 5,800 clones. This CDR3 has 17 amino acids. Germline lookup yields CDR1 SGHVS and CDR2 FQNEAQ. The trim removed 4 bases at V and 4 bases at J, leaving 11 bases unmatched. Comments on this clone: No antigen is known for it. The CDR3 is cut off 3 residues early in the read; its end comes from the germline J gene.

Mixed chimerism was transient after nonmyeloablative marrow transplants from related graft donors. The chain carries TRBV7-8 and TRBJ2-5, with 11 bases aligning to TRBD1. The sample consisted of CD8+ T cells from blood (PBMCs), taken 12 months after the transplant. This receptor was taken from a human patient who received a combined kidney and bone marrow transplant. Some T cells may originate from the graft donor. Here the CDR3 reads CASSWTGGRGGAETQYF. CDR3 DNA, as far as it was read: TGTGCCAGCAGCTGGACAGGGGGCAGAGGTGGAGCAGAGACC.